These T cell receptor beta chains were read from a single sample in a study of OX40 agonist ivuxolimab in advanced cancers. The assay was immunoSEQ multiplex PCR, and TCRdb's table has in-frame clones only and misses some. The data contain tens of thousands of clones, roughly 94% of them seen just once; the ten biggest clones take up around 10%. The sequencing here drew on CD4+ or CD8+ T cells sorted from blood, taken in a trial of the OX40 agonist ivuxolimab. The receptors derive from an adult with an advanced solid tumor such as melanoma, head and neck, liver or kidney cancer. Both conserved end residues are part of each CDR3. D genes are given only for firm matches. Clone size is not always given. Where it is, it says once, few, many or a class for expanded clones.

v_gene,len,d_gene,abundance,j_gene,CDR3aa,CDR3nt
TRBV2,12,NA,NA,TRBJ2-3,CASRSSGPEQYF,TGTGCCAGCAGATCGTCCGGTCCGGAGCAGTATTTT
TRBV28,15,TRBD1,NA,TRBJ1-5,CASILQGASNQPQHF,TGTGCCAGCATTCTACAGGGGGCTAGCAATCAGCCCCAGCATTTT
TRBV4-2,15,NA,NA,TRBJ2-1,CASSQDLGDYNEQFF,TGTGCCAGCAGCCAAGATCTCGGTGATTACAATGAGCAGTTCTTC
TRBV28,13,NA,NA,TRBJ2-1,CASGLARYNEQFF,TGTGCCAGCGGGCTAGCGCGATACAATGAGCAGTTCTTC
TRBV19,14,NA,NA,TRBJ2-5,CASSMGRGPETQYF,TGTGCCAGTAGTATGGGCCGGGGACCAGAGACCCAGTACTTC
TRBV27,17,NA,NA,TRBJ2-3,CASSLVAGDFFTDTQYF,TGTGCCAGCAGTTTAGTGGCAGGGGACTTCTTCACAGATACGCAGTATTTT
TRBV4-3,13,NA,NA,TRBJ2-7,CASSQDRSYEQYF,TGCGCCAGCAGCCAAGATCGGTCTTACGAGCAGTACTTC
TRBV5-1,15,TRBD2,NA,TRBJ2-2,CASSPGGPVTGELFF,TGCGCCAGCAGCCCGGGGGGGCCGGTCACCGGGGAGCTGTTTTTT
TRBV7-9,12,NA,NA,TRBJ2-7,CASSRQNYEQYF,TGTGCCAGCAGCAGACAAAACTACGAGCAGTACTTC
TRBV4-3,15,NA,NA,TRBJ2-7,CASSQGRDLSYEQYF,TGCGCCAGCAGCCAAGGCAGGGATCTTTCCTACGAGCAGTACTTC
TRBV11-2,16,NA,once,TRBJ2-1,CASSFHSGFSYNEQFF,TGTGCCAGCAGCTTCCATAGCGGATTTTCCTACAATGAGCAGTTCTTC
TRBV7-3,15,NA,NA,TRBJ2-7,CASSLRRVEPYEQYF,TGTGCCAGCAGCTTACGACGGGTAGAGCCCTACGAGCAGTACTTC
TRBV4-1,18,TRBD1,NA,TRBJ2-1,CASSQTVPGQGNNNEQFF,TGCGCCAGCAGCCAAACCGTACCGGGACAGGGGAACAACAATGAGCAGTTCTTC
TRBV7-2,15,NA,NA,TRBJ2-1,CASSLVALSDNEQFF,TGTGCCAGCAGCTTAGTGGCATTAAGTGACAATGAGCAGTTCTTC
TRBV5-3,18,TRBD1,NA,TRBJ1-2,CARSPNRDRSHINYGYTF,TGTGCCAGAAGCCCGAACCGGGACAGGAGTCATATAAACTATGGCTACACCTTC
TRBV30,14,NA,NA,TRBJ2-3,CAGTTPRRTDTQYF,TGTGCCGGGACGACTCCCAGAAGGACAGATACGCAGTATTTT
TRBV29-1,13,TRBD1,NA,TRBJ2-7,CSVRTGGSYEQYF,TGCAGCGTTCGGACAGGGGGGTCCTACGAGCAGTACTTC
TRBV25-1,15,NA,NA,TRBJ1-2,CASSESGGQNYGYTF,TGTGCCAGCAGTGAATCCGGGGGGCAGAACTATGGCTACACCTTC
TRBV2,14,NA,NA,TRBJ1-1,CASSDMIGNTEAFF,TGTGCCAGCAGTGATATGATCGGGAACACTGAAGCTTTCTTT
TRBV9,14,NA,NA,TRBJ2-5,CASSVAGIQETQYF,TGTGCCAGCAGCGTGGCGGGAATCCAAGAGACCCAGTACTTC
TRBV28,15,NA,NA,TRBJ1-6,CASSFGGMRNSPLHF,TGTGCCAGCAGTTTTGGGGGGATGCGTAATTCACCCCTCCACTTT
TRBV6-5,15,NA,NA,TRBJ2-7,CASSYAGTWEGEQYF,TGTGCCAGCAGTTACGCCGGGACATGGGAGGGCGAGCAGTACTTC
TRBV13,18,NA,NA,TRBJ1-1,CASSSRQHLRFMNTEAFF,TGTGCCAGCAGTTCCCGACAGCACCTAAGATTCATGAACACTGAAGCTTTCTTT
TRBV19,15,TRBD2,NA,TRBJ2-5,CASSISLAAEETQYF,TGTGCCAGTAGTATTTCACTAGCGGCCGAAGAGACCCAGTACTTC
TRBV9,14,NA,NA,TRBJ2-3,CASSEGRATDTQYF,TGTGCCAGCAGCGAAGGGCGGGCCACAGATACGCAGTATTTT
TRBV9,16,TRBD2,NA,TRBJ2-5,CASSVEGSGSGETQYF,TGTGCCAGCAGCGTAGAGGGTAGCGGGAGCGGGGAGACCCAGTACTTC
TRBV6-1,12,NA,NA,TRBJ2-7,CASSGSSYEQYF,TGTGCCAGCAGTGGGAGCTCCTACGAGCAGTACTTC
TRBV15,15,NA,NA,TRBJ1-5,CATSREDRGDQPQHF,TGTGCCACCAGCAGAGAGGACAGAGGGGACCAGCCCCAGCATTTT
TRBV4-2,20,NA,NA,TRBJ2-6,CASSQDWYGTRPIGANVLTF,TGTGCCAGCAGCCAAGATTGGTACGGGACCCGGCCAATAGGGGCCAACGTCCTGACTTTC
TRBV7-9,16,NA,NA,TRBJ1-1,CASRDVSGEGNTEAFF,TGTGCCAGCAGGGACGTATCAGGGGAAGGGAACACTGAAGCTTTCTTT
TRBV5-6,15,NA,once,TRBJ2-7,CASSLVGGRLYEQYF,TGTGCCAGCAGCTTGGTCGGGGGCCGACTCTACGAGCAGTACTTC
TRBV27,15,NA,NA,TRBJ1-1,CASSLSLGYYTEAFF,TGTGCCAGCAGTTTATCCCTCGGATACTACACTGAAGCTTTCTTT
TRBV27,14,NA,NA,TRBJ2-1,CASSLSTVYNEQFF,TGTGCCAGCAGTTTATCGACAGTCTACAATGAGCAGTTCTTC
TRBV4-1,14,NA,NA,TRBJ2-5,CASSQDVIQETQYF,TGCGCCAGCAGCCAAGATGTAATACAAGAGACCCAGTACTTC
TRBV19,16,NA,NA,TRBJ2-2,CASRDPIHPNTGELFF,TGTGCCAGTAGAGACCCGATTCATCCGAACACCGGGGAGCTGTTTTTT
TRBV27,15,TRBD2,NA,TRBJ2-3,CASSPPLGGEDTQYF,TGTGCCAGCAGTCCCCCTCTGGGAGGGGAAGATACGCAGTATTTT
TRBV7-9,18,TRBD1,NA,TRBJ2-3,CASSLSPPGQGAGDTQYF,TGTGCCAGCAGCCTTAGCCCGCCGGGACAGGGGGCGGGAGATACGCAGTATTTT
TRBV14,16,TRBD2,NA,TRBJ2-2,CASSPGSGDLGGELFF,TGTGCCAGCAGCCCTGGGAGCGGGGACCTCGGTGGGGAGCTGTTTTTT
TRBV10-2,12,NA,NA,TRBJ2-3,CASRGFSDTQYF,TGCGCCAGCAGAGGATTCTCGGATACGCAGTATTTT
TRBV23-1,18,TRBD1,once,TRBJ1-6,CASSRFPGQSSYNSPLHF,TGCGCCAGCAGTAGGTTTCCGGGACAGAGCTCCTATAATTCACCCCTCCACTTT
TRBV4-1,14,NA,NA,TRBJ2-7,CASSQDRFRGEQYF,TGCGCCAGCAGCCAAGATCGCTTCCGCGGCGAGCAGTACTTC
TRBV29-1,9,NA,NA,TRBJ2-1,CSVEHEQFF,TGCAGCGTTGAGCATGAGCAGTTCTTC
TRBV7-9,14,NA,NA,TRBJ2-7,CASSLTGLPGEQYF,TGTGCCAGCAGCTTAACAGGCTTGCCTGGGGAGCAGTACTTC
TRBV5-1,13,NA,NA,TRBJ1-2,CASSLEGNYGYTF,TGCGCCAGCAGCTTGGAGGGGAACTATGGCTACACCTTC
TRBV4-1,16,NA,NA,TRBJ2-4,CADITSAGVTKNIQYF,TGCGCCGATATTACCTCGGCAGGGGTGACCAAAAACATTCAGTACTTC
TRBV29-1,16,TRBD2,NA,TRBJ2-4,CSVDGTSGRAVRIQYF,TGCAGCGTTGACGGGACTAGCGGGAGGGCCGTGCGCATTCAGTACTTC
TRBV7-9,14,TRBD2,NA,TRBJ2-1,CASEGLAGVNEQFF,TGTGCCAGCGAGGGACTAGCGGGAGTCAATGAGCAGTTCTTC
TRBV5-4,14,NA,NA,TRBJ2-2,CASSSTGLPGELFF,TGTGCCAGCAGCAGTACAGGGTTACCCGGGGAGCTGTTTTTT
TRBV4-1,16,TRBD2,NA,TRBJ2-7,CASSQAAGAGAYEQYF,TGCGCCAGCAGCCAAGCCGCCGGAGCGGGGGCCTACGAGCAGTACTTC
TRBV6-6,13,NA,NA,TRBJ2-3,CASSFTAPDTQYF,TGTGCCAGCAGTTTCACGGCCCCAGATACGCAGTATTTT
TRBV6-6,14,NA,NA,TRBJ1-4,CATTSSQAGEKLFF,TGTGCCACCACCTCCAGTCAGGCGGGTGAAAAACTGTTTTTT
TRBV20-1,11,NA,once,TRBJ2-5,CSASFAGTQYF,TGCAGTGCTAGTTTCGCCGGGACCCAGTACTTC
TRBV18,12,NA,NA,TRBJ2-7,CASSPENYEQYF,TGTGCCAGCTCACCCGAAAATTACGAGCAGTACTTC
TRBV28,13,NA,NA,TRBJ1-1,CAAPGPLNTEAFF,TGTGCCGCACCGGGCCCCCTGAACACTGAAGCTTTCTTT
TRBV5-6,16,NA,NA,TRBJ2-1,CASIRRDTSSYNEQFF,TGTGCCAGCATCCGCCGGGACACGAGCTCCTACAATGAGCAGTTCTTC
TRBV19,14,TRBD2,NA,TRBJ2-7,CASSMGLADYEQYF,TGTGCCAGTAGTATGGGACTAGCTGACTACGAGCAGTACTTC
TRBV28,17,TRBD2,NA,TRBJ2-7,CASSPADLAGEGYEQYF,TGTGCCAGCAGTCCTGCCGACCTGGCGGGGGAGGGGTACGAGCAGTACTTC
TRBV7-2,16,TRBD2,once,TRBJ2-7,CASSSTPGLAVTEQYF,TGTGCCAGCAGCTCCACCCCGGGGCTAGCGGTTACCGAGCAGTACTTC
TRBV6-1,15,NA,NA,TRBJ1-5,CASRPLGPTHQPQHF,TGTGCCAGCCGCCCATTGGGGCCTACTCATCAGCCCCAGCATTTT
TRBV27,13,NA,NA,TRBJ1-1,CASSLEDRTAAFF,TGTGCCAGCAGTTTAGAGGACAGAACAGCCGCTTTCTTT